This T cell receptor beta chain was sequenced during a study of spatial heterogeneity in lung cancer. For the study at large: Where present, follow-up PBMC were sequenced a median of roughly two years after resection. Alpha-chain sequences were consistently detected in smaller numbers than beta-chain sequences.

Time point here: blood at routine non-recurrence follow-up after resection. Tumor, nontumor lung or frozen PBMC supplied whole RNA that was sequenced unsorted. TCRdb passed the 5' RACE reads through MiXCR, listing each CDR3 protein once. Of 49,000 or so distinct CDR3 sequences in the sample, around 11% were seen once. There are many counts of this clonotype. The CDR3 totals 15 residues. Unmatched junction bases numbered 8, after V lost 5 bases and J lost 4 bases. The TCR sequence derives from a male donor with early-stage non-small cell lung cancer. The starting material was PBMCs, obtained at follow-up. This chain joins TRBV12-3 or TRBV12-4 and TRBJ2-3; 8 nucleotides agree with TRBD2. The CDR3 nucleotides read TGTGCCAGCAGTATTCAGAGCGGGGGTGCAGATACGCAGTATTTT. This codes for CASSIQSGGADTQYF.